One sample yielded the 20 T cell receptor beta chains listed below, sequenced in a study of cytomegalovirus exposure and HLA in healthy donors. PCR primers comprised 60 Vbeta and 13 Jbeta primers. TCRdb keeps only in-frame clones here, not all; method: immunoSEQ multiplex PCR. The sample has approximately 120,000 clones, approximately 80% seen once. The sample consisted of PBMCs. These receptors came from a man aged 25 to 40 in good health and CMV-seronegative.

The chain's CDR3 is CSVVIQGPTGELFF. The CDR3 nucleotides are TGCAGCGTTGTAATCCAGGGGCCCACCGGGGAGCTGTTTTTT. The chain recombines TRBV29-1 with TRBJ2-2; the D gene is possibly TRBD1 (6 bases). Germline V gene lookup returns CDR1 SQVTM and CDR2 ANQGSEA. V lost 4 bases, J lost 4 bases, and 13 bases lay in between. CDR3 length: 14 amino acids.

This clone was detected once. The chain links TRBV19 to TRBJ2-6; possible D gene TRBD1, 6 bases. V lost 6 bases and J lost 2, with 11 bases in between. CDR1 and CDR2 from the germline V gene are LNHDA and SQIVND (reference sequence). The CDR3 is 15 amino acids. The CDR3 is CASSIQGAGANVLTF. The CDR3 region has the DNA TGTGCCAGTAGCATACAGGGCGCTGGGGCCAACGTCCTGACTTTC. Full variable domain (missing parts from reference TRBV19 and TRBJ2-6): DGGITQSPKYLFRKEGQNVTLSCEQNLNHDAMYWYRQDPGQGLRLIYYSQIVNDFQKGDIAEGYSVSREKKESFPLTVTSAQKNPTAFYLCASSIQGAGANVLTFGAGSRLTVL.

The rearrangement links TRBV9 to TRBJ1-1, with TRBD1 matching 9 bases. CDR3 length equals 15 residues. Trimming at V came to 4 bases and at J to 1 base, leaving 5 bases not matched to a gene. Germline V lookup: CDR1 SGDLS, CDR2 YYNGEE. In DNA form, the CDR3 reads TGTGCCAGCAGCCCACAGGGACAGGGGAACACTGAAGCTTTCTTT. It yields the protein CASSPQGQGNTEAFF.

This clone appeared a few times. The DNA for the CDR3 is TGTGCCAGCTCTGTCCGGGACAGGGTATATGGCTACACCTTC. Translating it yields CASSVRDRVYGYTF. The chain is built from TRBV28 and TRBJ1-2, with TRBD1 matching 9 bases. V shed 8 bases, J shed 5 bases, and the junction held 9 bases outside the gene matches. The CDR3 is 14 residues long. The germline CDR1 and CDR2 sequences are MDHEN and SYDVKM.

This clone was observed a few times. The chain employs TRBV12-5 and TRBJ1-1; D possibly corresponds to TRBD1 (6 bases). Germline CDR1 is LGHNT and CDR2 is FRNRAP. The germline V and J ends were trimmed by 1 base and 3 bases, with 12 bases remaining between them. The CDR3 totals 15 residues. CDR3 coding DNA: TGTGCTAGTGGTTTGGACAGGGCTAAGGACACTGAAGCTTTCTTT. This gives the protein CASGLDRAKDTEAFF.

This clone was seen only once. V and J are TRBV6-1 and TRBJ2-7; 9 nucleotides match TRBD2. The CDR3 contains 12 residues. The V segment lost 6 bases and the J segment 5 bases; nucleotides outside the gene matches: 2. The germline V gene encodes CDR1 MNHNS and CDR2 SASEGT. CDR3 nucleotides: TGTGCCAGCAGAGGACTAGCGAACGAGCAGTACTTC. It is translated as CASRGLANEQYF.

The genes are TRBV5-5 and TRBJ1-6; 8 nucleotides align to TRBD1. The germline V gene has CDR1 SGHKS and CDR2 YYEKEE (reference sequence). CDR3 length: 16 residues. The ends lost 0 bases at V and 3 bases at J; junction bases unmatched: 2. The CDR3 is CASSLGQGNYNSPLHF. The CDR3 region has the DNA TGTGCCAGCAGCTTGGGACAGGGGAACTATAATTCACCCCTCCACTTT.

This clone occurred once. The chain couples TRBV7-9 to TRBJ2-7, with 8 bases identical to TRBD1. In germline, CDR1 is SEHNR, CDR2 FQNEAQ (reference sequence). Trimming took 0 bases from V and 5 from J; bases not matched to a gene: 12. The length of the CDR3 is 17 residues. CDR3 in DNA: TGTGCCAGCAGCTTAGCCCCGGGACAGGAGATCTTAAACGAGCAGTACTTC. It specifies CASSLAPGQEILNEQYF.

This chain links TRBV6-5 with TRBJ1-5; 7 bases fit TRBD1. CDR3 size: 13 residues. J lost 8 bases, V lost 6 bases, and 7 bases had no gene match. Germline CDR1 MNHEY, CDR2 SVGAGI. CDR3 DNA: TGTGCCAGCAGCTTCGACAGGGTAAAGCCCCAGCATTTT. It specifies CASSFDRVKPQHF.

This clone was counted a single time. The J gene is TRBJ2-1, the V gene TRBV6-4; 9 nucleotides line up with TRBD2. The CDR3 is made up of 15 amino acids. The ends lost 6 bases at V and 2 bases at J; junction bases unmatched: 5. The V gene's germline CDR1 is MRHNA and CDR2 SNTAGT. In DNA form, the CDR3 reads TGTGCCAGCAGCCGGGCTAGCGGGGCCTACAATGAGCAGTTCTTC. Translated: CASSRASGAYNEQFF.

V and J are TRBV28 and TRBJ1-2; 8 bases are shared with TRBD1. CDR1 is MDHEN and CDR2 is SYDVKM in the germline V gene. The CDR3 contains 14 residues. The junction had 7 bases not matched to a gene; V was cut back by 10 bases and J by 0 bases. As DNA, the CDR3 is TGTGCCATTAACCCAGGGGGCACTAACTATGGCTACACCTTC. Amino acids: CAINPGGTNYGYTF.

V gene TRBV30 combines with J gene TRBJ2-5; 7 bases line up with TRBD1. V trimming: 1 base; J trimming: 4 bases; junction bases outside the gene matches: 9. The germline CDR1 and CDR2 sequences are GTSNPN and SVGIG (reference sequence). The CDR3 has 15 amino acids. The CDR3 loop is CAWSAFTGDGETQYF. CDR3 nucleotides: TGTGCCTGGAGTGCGTTTACAGGGGACGGAGAGACCCAGTACTTC.

Only a few counts were recorded for this clone. This chain joins TRBV11-2 and TRBJ2-1, with D perhaps matching TRBD1 (5 bases). The CDR3 has 15 amino acids. CDR1 is SGHAT, CDR2 FQNNGV, per germline. The V gene lost 4 bases and the J gene lost 3 bases, with 13 bases spanning the gap. The DNA of the CDR3 is TGTGCCAGCAGCTCGGACATGAGTTACTACAATGAGCAGTTCTTC. Encoded protein: CASSSDMSYYNEQFF.

This chain joins TRBV28 and TRBJ2-7; 7 positions match TRBD1. Germline V gene lookup returns CDR1 MDHEN and CDR2 SYDVKM. The J segment lost 9 bases and the V segment lost 5 bases, leaving 10 bases of the junction unmatched. This CDR3 spans 13 amino acids. The CDR3 region is CASSPGQEGGQYF. In DNA form, the CDR3 reads TGTGCCAGCAGTCCCGGACAGGAAGGGGGGCAGTACTTC.

Relative to its sample, this clone is medium-sized (0.01 to 0.1%). The rearrangement joins TRBV18 to TRBJ1-1, with D perhaps TRBD1 (5 bases). CDR1 KGHSH and CDR2 LQKENI come from the germline V gene. The CDR3 consists of 14 residues. V lost 1 base to trimming and J lost 4 bases, with 10 bases between them. The CDR3 reads CASSPLPGGTEAFF. CDR3 DNA sequence: TGTGCCAGCTCACCACTTCCGGGGGGCACTGAAGCTTTCTTT.

The chain recombines TRBV19 with TRBJ2-7, with 9 nucleotides matching TRBD1. CDR1 is LNHDA and CDR2 is SQIVND in the germline V gene (reference sequence). The CDR3 covers 15 residues. The trim removed 3 bases at V and 2 bases at J, leaving 5 bases unmatched. CDR3 amino acids: CASSIPGQGTYEQYF. The DNA for the CDR3 is TGTGCCAGTAGTATCCCGGGACAGGGAACCTACGAGCAGTACTTC.

Comments on this clone: Other DNA sequences in the same sample also yield this CDR3. V and J are TRBV28 and TRBJ1-2; 8 nucleotides match TRBD1. V dropped 6 bases and J dropped 6; count of bases not matched to a gene: 6. The germline V gene has CDR1 MDHEN and CDR2 SYDVKM. This CDR3 has 13 residues. The CDR3 loop is CASSPRTGNGYTF. In nucleotides, the CDR3 is TGTGCCAGCAGCCCTCGGACAGGGAATGGCTACACCTTC.

The chain uses TRBV28 and TRBJ1-2, with 7 bases aligning to TRBD1. Germline V CDR1 and CDR2: MDHEN, SYDVKM. CDR3 length: 14 amino acids. J was trimmed by 5 bases and V by 4 bases; bases with no gene match: 7. The CDR3 spells CASSWGQTSYGYTF. CDR3 coding DNA: TGTGCCAGCAGTTGGGGACAGACTTCATATGGCTACACCTTC.

V usage is TRBV13 and J usage is TRBJ2-7; 7 bases are shared with TRBD2. The trim removed 5 bases at V and 3 bases at J, leaving 7 bases unmatched. The CDR3 is made up of 14 amino acids. Germline CDR1 PRHDT, CDR2 FYEKMQ (reference sequence). CDR3 nucleotides: TGTGCCAGCAGCCGGAGCGGGACGGACTACGAGCAGTACTTC. Translated, it gives CASSRSGTDYEQYF.

The chain couples TRBV11-2 to TRBJ2-1; no firm D call. V lost 5 bases to trimming and J lost 7 bases, with 9 bases between them. This CDR3 is built from 12 residues. Germline lookup yields CDR1 SGHAT and CDR2 FQNNGV. CDR3 nucleotides: TGTGCCAGCAGCCCAGGCAAGAATGAGCAGTTCTTC. Translation gives CASSPGKNEQFF.